This TCR beta chain is from a study of response to subunit inactivated influenza vaccine. Study-wide results and limits: Authors suggested that a seasonal influenza vaccination recruits few new T cells each time.

V was pared by 4 bases and J by 5 bases, with 15 bases between. This CDR3 has 14 residues. This clonotype came up a few times. Its antigen remains unidentified. TCRdb re-called the RT-PCR reads through MiXCR, storing one row per CDR3 protein. Here the sample spans over 400,000 distinct CDR3 sequences, 10% to 15% being singletons. This specimen consisted of PBMCs from blood, obtained about 40 days after vaccination. V and J are TRBV12-3 or TRBV12-4 and TRBJ2-7, with D perhaps matching TRBD1 (5 bases). The sequence derives from a man aged 45-60 years who received an inactivated influenza vaccine. The CDR3 DNA is TGTGCCAGCAGTTCGTTTGCAGGGCGCGACGAGCAGTACTTC. It codes for CASSSFAGRDEQYF.